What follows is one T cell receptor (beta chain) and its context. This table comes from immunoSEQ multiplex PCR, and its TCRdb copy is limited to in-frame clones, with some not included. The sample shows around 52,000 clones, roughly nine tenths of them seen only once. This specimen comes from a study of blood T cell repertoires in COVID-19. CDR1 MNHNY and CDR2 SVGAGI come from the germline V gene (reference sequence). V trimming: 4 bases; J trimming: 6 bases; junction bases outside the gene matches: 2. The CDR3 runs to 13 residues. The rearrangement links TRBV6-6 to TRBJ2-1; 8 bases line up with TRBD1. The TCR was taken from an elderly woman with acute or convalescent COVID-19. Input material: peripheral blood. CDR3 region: CASSSDRGNEQFF. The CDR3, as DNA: TGTGCCAGCAGTTCCGACAGGGGCAATGAGCAGTTCTTC.